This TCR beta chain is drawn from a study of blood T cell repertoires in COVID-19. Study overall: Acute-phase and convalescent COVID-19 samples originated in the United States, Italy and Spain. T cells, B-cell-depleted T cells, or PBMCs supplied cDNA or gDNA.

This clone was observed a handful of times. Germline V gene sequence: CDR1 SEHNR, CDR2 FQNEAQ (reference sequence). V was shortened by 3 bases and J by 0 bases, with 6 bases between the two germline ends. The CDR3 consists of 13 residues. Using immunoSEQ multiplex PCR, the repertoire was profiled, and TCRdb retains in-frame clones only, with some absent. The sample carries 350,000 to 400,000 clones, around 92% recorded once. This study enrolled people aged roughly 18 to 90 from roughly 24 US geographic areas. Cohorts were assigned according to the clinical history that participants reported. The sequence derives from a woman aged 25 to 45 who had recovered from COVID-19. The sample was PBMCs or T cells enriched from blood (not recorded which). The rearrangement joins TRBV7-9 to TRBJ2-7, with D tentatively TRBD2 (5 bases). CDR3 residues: CASSFGNSYEQYF. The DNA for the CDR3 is TGTGCCAGCAGCTTCGGGAACTCCTACGAGCAGTACTTC.